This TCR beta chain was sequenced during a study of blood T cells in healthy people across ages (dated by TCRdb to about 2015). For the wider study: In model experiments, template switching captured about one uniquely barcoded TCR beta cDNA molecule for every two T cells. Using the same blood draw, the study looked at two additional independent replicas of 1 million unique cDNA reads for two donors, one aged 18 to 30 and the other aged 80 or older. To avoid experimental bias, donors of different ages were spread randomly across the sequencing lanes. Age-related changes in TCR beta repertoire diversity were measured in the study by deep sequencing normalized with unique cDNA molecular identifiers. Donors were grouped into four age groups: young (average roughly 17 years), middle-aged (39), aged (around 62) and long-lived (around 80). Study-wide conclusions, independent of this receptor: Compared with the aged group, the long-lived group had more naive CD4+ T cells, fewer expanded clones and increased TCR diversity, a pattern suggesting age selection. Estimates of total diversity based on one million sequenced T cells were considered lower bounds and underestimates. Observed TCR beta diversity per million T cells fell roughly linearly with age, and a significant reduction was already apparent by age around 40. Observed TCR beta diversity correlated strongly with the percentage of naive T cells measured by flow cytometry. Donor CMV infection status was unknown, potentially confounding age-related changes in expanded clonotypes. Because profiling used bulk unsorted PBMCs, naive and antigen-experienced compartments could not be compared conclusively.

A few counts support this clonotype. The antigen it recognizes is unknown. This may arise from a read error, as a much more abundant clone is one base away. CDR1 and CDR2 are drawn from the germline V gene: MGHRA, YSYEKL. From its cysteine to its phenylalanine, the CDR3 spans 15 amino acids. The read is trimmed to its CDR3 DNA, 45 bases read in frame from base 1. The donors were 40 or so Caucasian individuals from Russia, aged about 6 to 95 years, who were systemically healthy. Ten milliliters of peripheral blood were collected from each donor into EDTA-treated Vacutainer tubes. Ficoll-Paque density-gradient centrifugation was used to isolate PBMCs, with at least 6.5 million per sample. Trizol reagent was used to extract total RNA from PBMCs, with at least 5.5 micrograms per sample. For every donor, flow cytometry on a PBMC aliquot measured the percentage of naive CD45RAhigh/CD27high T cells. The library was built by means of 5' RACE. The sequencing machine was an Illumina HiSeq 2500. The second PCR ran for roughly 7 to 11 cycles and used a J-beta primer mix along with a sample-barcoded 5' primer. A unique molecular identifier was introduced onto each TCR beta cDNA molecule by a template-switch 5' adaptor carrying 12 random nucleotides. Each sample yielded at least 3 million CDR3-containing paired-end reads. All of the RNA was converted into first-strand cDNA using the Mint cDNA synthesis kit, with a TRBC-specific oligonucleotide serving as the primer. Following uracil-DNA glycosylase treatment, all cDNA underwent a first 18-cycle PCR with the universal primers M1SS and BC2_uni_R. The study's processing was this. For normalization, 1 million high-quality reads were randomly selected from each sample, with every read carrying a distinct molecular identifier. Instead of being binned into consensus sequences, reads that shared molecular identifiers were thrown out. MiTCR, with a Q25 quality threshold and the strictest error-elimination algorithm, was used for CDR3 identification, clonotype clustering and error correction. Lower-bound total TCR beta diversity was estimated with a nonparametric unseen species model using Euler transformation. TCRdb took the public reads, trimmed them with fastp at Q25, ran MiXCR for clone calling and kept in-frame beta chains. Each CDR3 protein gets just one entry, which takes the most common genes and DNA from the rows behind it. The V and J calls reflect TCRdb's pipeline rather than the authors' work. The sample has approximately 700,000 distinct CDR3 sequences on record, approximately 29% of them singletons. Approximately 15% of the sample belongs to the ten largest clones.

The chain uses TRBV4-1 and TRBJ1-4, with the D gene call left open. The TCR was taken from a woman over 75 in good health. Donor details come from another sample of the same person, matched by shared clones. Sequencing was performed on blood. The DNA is TGCGCCAGCAGCCAGACACGCCTGAGTAATGAAAAACCGTTTTTT. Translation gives CASSQTRLSNEKPFF.